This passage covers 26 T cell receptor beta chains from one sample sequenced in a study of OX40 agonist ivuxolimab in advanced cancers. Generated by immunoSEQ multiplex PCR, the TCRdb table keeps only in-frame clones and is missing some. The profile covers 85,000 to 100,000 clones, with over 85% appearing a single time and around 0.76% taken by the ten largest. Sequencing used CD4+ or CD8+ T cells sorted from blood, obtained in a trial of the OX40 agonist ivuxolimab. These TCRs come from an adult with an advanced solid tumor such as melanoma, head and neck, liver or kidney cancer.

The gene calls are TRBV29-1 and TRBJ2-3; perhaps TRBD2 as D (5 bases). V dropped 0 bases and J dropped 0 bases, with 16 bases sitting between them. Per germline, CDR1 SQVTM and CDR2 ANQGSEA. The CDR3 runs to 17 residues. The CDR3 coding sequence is TGCAGCGTTGAAGATCCTAGGAGTCGGGGAAGCACAGATACGCAGTATTTT. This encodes CSVEDPRSRGSTDTQYF.

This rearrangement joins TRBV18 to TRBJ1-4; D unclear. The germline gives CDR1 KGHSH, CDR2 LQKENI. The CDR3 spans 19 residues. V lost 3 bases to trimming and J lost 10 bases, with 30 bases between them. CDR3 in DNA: TGTGCCAGCTCACCGAGGGAATTAGGCCTCCTACCGGGCGGGAGAAAACTGTTTTTT. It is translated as CASSPRELGLLPGGRKLFF.

In nucleotides, the CDR3 is TGTGCCAGCCCTGACGGTGACAGTGATCGGCATGAGCAGTTCTTC. It translates to CASPDGDSDRHEQFF. This chain joins TRBV5-6 and TRBJ2-1; the D gene is possibly TRBD1 (5 bases). V was clipped by 7 bases and J by 8 bases, with 22 bases between them. Germline V gives CDR1 SGHDT, CDR2 YYEEEE. The length of the CDR3 is 15 residues. Filled out from reference TRBV5-6 and TRBJ2-1, the complete variable domain reads DAGVTQSPTHLIKTRGQQVTLRCSPKSGHDTVSWYQQALGQGPQFIFQYYEEEERQRGNFPDRFSGHQFPNYSSELNVNALLLGDSALYLCASPDGDSDRHEQFFGPGTRLTVL.

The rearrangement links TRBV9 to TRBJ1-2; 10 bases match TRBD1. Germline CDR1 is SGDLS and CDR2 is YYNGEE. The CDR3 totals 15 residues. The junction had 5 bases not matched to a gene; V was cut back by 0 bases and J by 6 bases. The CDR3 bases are TGTGCCAGCAGCGTAGGGGGGACAGGGGTTCATGGCTACACCTTC. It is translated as CASSVGGTGVHGYTF.

The CDR3 nucleotides are TGTGCCAGCAGCTTTTCAATAAGGACAGGGCTCTATGGCTACACCTTC. It specifies CASSFSIRTGLYGYTF. The chain couples TRBV27 to TRBJ1-2; TRBD1 matches at 8 bases. CDR1 is MNHEY, CDR2 SMNVEV, per germline (reference sequence). Trimming at V came to 6 bases and at J to 4 bases, leaving 13 bases not matched to a gene. This CDR3 contains 16 residues.

The CDR3 sequence: CASSSEGGWTGYTF. The CDR3 DNA reads TGTGCCAGCAGCTCGGAGGGGGGTTGGACAGGCTACACCTTC. The chain recombines TRBV5-4 with TRBJ1-2; the D gene is possibly TRBD1 (6 bases). Germline V gene data show CDR1 as SGHNT and CDR2 as YYREEE (reference sequence). The CDR3 has 14 amino acids. Trimming left V 3 bases short and J 8 bases short, with 17 bases between.

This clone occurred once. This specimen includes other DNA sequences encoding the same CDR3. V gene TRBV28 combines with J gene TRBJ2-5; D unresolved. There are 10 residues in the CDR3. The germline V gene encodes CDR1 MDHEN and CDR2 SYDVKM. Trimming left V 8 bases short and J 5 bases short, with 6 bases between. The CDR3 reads CASGRETQYF. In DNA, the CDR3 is TGTGCCAGCGGGCGGGAGACCCAGTACTTC.

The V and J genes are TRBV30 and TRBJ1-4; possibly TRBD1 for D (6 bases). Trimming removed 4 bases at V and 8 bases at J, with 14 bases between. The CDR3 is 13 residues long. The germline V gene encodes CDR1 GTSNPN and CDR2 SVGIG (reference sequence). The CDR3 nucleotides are TGTGCCTGGATGAGGCAGGGGAGGGAAAAACTGTTTTTT. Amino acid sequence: CAWMRQGREKLFF.

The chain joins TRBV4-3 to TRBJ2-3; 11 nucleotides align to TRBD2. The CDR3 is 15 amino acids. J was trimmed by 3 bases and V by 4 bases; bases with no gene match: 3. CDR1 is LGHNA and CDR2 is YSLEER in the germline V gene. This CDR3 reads CASSPTSGSTDTQYF. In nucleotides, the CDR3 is TGCGCCAGCAGCCCTACTAGCGGGAGTACAGATACGCAGTATTTT.

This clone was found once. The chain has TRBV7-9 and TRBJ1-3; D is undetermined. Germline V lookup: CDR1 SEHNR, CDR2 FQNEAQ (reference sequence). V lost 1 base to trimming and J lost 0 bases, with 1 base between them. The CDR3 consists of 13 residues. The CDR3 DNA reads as TGTGCCAGCAGCTTAGGCTCTGGAAACACCATATATTTT. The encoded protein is CASSLGSGNTIYF.

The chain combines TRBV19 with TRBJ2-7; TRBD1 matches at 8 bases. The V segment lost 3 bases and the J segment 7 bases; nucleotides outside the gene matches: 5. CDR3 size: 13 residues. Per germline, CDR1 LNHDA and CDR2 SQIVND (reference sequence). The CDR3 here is CASSIGQGEEQYF. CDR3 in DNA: TGTGCCAGTAGTATCGGACAGGGTGAAGAGCAGTACTTC.

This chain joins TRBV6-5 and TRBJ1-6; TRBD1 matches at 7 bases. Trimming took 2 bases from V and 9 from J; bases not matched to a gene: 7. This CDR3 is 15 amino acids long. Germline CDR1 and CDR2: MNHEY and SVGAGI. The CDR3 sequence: CASSYGQAVGSPLHF. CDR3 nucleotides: TGTGCCAGCAGTTACGGACAGGCAGTAGGTTCACCCCTCCACTTT.

CDR3 in DNA: TGTGCCAGCAGCTTCGGGGTAAACTATGGCTACACCTTC. Residues: CASSFGVNYGYTF. This sequence joins TRBV7-2 and TRBJ1-2; D gene uncertain. The CDR3 runs 13 residues. Trimming removed 3 bases at V and 2 bases at J, with 7 bases between. Germline loops: CDR1 SGHTA, CDR2 FQGNSA.

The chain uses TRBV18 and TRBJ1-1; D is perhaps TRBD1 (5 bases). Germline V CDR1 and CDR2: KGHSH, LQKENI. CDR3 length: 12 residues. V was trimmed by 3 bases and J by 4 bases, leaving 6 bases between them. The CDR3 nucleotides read TGTGCCAGCTCACCCAGGGCCACTGAAGCTTTCTTT. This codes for CASSPRATEAFF.

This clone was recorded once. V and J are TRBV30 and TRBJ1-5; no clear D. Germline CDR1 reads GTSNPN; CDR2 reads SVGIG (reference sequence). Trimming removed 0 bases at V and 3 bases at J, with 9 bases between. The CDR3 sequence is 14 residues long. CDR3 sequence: CAWSVSQVNQPQHF. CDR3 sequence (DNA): TGTGCCTGGAGTGTATCGCAGGTCAATCAGCCCCAGCATTTT.

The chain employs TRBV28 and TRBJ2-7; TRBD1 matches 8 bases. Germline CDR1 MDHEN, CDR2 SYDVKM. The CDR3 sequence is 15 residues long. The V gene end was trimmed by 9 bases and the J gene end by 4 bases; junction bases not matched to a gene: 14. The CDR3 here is CASTPEGRGLYEQYF. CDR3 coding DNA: TGTGCCAGTACCCCCGAGGGCAGGGGGCTATACGAGCAGTACTTC.

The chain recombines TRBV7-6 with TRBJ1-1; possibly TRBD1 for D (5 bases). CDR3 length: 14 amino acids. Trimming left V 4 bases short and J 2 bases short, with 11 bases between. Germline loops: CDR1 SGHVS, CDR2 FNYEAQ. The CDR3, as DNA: TGTGCCAGCAGCTCCCGGGGCACAAACACTGAAGCTTTCTTT. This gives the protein CASSSRGTNTEAFF.

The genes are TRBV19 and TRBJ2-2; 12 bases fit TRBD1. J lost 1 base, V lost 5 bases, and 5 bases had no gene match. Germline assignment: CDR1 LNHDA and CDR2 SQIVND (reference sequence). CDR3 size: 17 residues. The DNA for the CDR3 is TGTGCCAGTAGTGCCCGGGACAGGGGGCGGAACACCGGGGAGCTGTTTTTT. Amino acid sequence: CASSARDRGRNTGELFF. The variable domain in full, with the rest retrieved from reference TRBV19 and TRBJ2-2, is DGGITQSPKYLFRKEGQNVTLSCEQNLNHDAMYWYRQDPGQGLRLIYYSQIVNDFQKGDIAEGYSVSREKKESFPLTVTSAQKNPTAFYLCASSARDRGRNTGELFFGEGSRLTVL.

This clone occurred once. The DNA for the CDR3 is TGTGCCAGTAGACGCTCAGCGGGGGGGACAGATACGCAGTATTTT. Its translation is CASRRSAGGTDTQYF. The chain uses TRBV19 and TRBJ2-3; 10 bases are a match to TRBD2. Losses at the gene ends were 6 bases for V and 3 bases for J; bases not matched to a gene: 6. There are 15 residues in the CDR3. Germline CDR1 and CDR2: LNHDA and SQIVND (reference sequence).

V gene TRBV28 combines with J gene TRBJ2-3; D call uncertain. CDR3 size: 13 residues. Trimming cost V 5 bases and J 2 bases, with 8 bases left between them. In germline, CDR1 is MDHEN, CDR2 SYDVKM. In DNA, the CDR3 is TGTGCCAGCAGTCCGAGTGACACAGATACGCAGTATTTT. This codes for CASSPSDTDTQYF.

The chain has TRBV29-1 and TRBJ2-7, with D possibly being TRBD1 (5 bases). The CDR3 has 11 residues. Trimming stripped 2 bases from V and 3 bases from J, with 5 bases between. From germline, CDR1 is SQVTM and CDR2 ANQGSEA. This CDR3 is CSVEQGYEQYF. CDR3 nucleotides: TGCAGCGTTGAACAGGGCTACGAGCAGTACTTC.

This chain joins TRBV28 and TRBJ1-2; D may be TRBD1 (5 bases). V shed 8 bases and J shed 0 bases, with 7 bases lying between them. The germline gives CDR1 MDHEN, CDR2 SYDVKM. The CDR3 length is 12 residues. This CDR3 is CASRDPNYGYTF. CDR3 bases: TGTGCCAGCCGGGACCCTAACTATGGCTACACCTTC.

CDR3 bases: TGTGCCAGCAGGTGGGGGGATAATTCACCCCTCCACTTT. This codes for CASRWGDNSPLHF. This rearrangement joins TRBV5-6 to TRBJ1-6; the D gene is possibly TRBD1 (5 bases). The germline V gene encodes CDR1 SGHDT and CDR2 YYEEEE. The ends were cut back, 5 bases at V and 5 bases at J, with 8 bases in the middle. The CDR3 spans 13 residues.

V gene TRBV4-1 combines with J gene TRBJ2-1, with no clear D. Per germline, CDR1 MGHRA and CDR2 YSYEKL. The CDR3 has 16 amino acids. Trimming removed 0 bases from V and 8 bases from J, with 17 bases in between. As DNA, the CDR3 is TGCGCCAGCAGCCAAGATCTATCGTCAAACCGAGATGAGCAGTTCTTC. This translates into CASSQDLSSNRDEQFF.

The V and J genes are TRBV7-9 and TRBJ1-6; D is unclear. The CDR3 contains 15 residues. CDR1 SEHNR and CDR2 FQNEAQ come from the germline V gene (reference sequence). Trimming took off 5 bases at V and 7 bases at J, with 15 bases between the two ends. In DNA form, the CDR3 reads TGTGCCAGCAGCATTAGTGGGGTGATCAATTCACCCCTCCACTTT. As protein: CASSISGVINSPLHF.

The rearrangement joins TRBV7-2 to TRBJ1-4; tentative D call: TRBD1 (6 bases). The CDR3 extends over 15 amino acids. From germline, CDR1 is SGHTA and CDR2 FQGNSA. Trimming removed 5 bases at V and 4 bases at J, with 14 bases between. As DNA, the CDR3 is TGTGCCAGCAGCGTACGGACAGCTTATAATGAAAAACTGTTTTTT. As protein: CASSVRTAYNEKLFF.